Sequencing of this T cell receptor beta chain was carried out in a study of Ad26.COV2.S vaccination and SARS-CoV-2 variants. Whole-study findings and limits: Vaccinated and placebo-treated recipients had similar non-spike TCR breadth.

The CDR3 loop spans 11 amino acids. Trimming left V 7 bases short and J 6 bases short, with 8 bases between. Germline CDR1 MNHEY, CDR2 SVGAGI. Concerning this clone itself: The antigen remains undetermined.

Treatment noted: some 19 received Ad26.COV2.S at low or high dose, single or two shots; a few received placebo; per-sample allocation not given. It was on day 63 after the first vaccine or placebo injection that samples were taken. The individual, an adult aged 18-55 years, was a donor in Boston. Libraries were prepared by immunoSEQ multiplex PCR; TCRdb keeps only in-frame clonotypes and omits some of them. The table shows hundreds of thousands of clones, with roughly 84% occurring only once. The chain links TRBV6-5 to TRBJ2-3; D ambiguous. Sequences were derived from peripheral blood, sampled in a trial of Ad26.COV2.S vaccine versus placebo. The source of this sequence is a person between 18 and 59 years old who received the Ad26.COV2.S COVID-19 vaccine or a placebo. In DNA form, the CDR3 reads TGTGCCAGCACCAGACTTGATACGCAGTATTTT. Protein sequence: CASTRLDTQYF.